This T cell receptor (beta chain) was obtained from a study of beta chain features in type 1 diabetes. Expressed TCRB transcripts were sequenced because the isolated RNA had all been reverse transcribed beforehand. Some clones are missing from TCRdb's copy, which holds only in-frame ones; the method was immunoSEQ multiplex PCR. The sample holds 500,000 to 700,000 clones, around 15% seen once. Trimming shortened V by 7 bases and J by 0 bases, and 12 bases separated the two germline ends. The CDR3 contains 14 residues. Germline values: CDR1 SQVTM, CDR2 ANQGSEA. The J gene is TRBJ2-2, the V gene TRBV29-1; D remains unclear. This receptor was taken from a man between 18 and 35 years old in good health. Sequenced: naive CD4+ T cells from blood. The DNA for the CDR3 is TGCAGCGCCCCCTCTCATTCGAACACCGGGGAGCTGTTTTTT. Translation: CSAPSHSNTGELFF.